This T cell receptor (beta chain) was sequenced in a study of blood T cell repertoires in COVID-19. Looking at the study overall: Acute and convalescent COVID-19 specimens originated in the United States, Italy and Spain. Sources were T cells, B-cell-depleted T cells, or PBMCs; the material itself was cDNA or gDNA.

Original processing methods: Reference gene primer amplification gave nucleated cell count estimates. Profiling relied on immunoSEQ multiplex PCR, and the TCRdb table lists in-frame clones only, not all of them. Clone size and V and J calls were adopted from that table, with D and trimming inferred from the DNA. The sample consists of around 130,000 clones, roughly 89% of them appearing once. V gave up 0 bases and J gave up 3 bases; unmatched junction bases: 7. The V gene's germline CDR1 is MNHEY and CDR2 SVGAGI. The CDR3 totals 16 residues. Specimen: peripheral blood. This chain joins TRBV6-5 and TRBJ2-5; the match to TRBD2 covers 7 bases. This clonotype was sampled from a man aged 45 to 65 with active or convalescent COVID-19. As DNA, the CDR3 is TGTGCCAGCAGTTACTCGATCGGCGGGAGAGAAGAGACCCAGTACTTC. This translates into CASSYSIGGREETQYF.